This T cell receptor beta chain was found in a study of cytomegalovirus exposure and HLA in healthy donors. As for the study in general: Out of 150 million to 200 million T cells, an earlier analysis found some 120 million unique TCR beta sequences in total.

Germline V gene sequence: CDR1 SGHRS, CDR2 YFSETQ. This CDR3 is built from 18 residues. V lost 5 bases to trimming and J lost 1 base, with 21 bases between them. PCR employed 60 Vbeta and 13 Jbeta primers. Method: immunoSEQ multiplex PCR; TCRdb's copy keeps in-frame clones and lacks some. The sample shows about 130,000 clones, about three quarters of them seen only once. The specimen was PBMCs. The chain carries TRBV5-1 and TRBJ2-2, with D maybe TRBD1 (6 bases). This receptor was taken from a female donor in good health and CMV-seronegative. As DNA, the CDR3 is TGCGCCAGCAGTCAGGCGTGGGGGCGCCGGAGGAACACCGGGGAGCTGTTTTTT. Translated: CASSQAWGRRRNTGELFF.